This TCR beta chain came from a study of blood T cell repertoires in COVID-19. Per the original data handling: Estimation of nucleated cell counts was performed using reference gene primer amplification. The table came from immunoSEQ multiplex PCR; TCRdb's copy has only in-frame clones and leaves some out. V and J calls and clone size come straight from that table; D and trimming were deduced from the DNA. The table lists around 340,000 clones, 80% to 90% of them singletons, with about 4.2% in the top ten. All enrollees were about 18 to 95 years old and from roughly 22 US areas. Note on this clone: A junction end diverges from the germline sequence, so it may reflect a read error.

The receptor was derived from a middle-aged woman with acute COVID-19. Sample: PBMCs or T cells enriched from blood (not recorded which).

Here the CDR3 DNA reads TGCGCCAGCAGCTTGAGACTAGCGGGGGGGCCTGAAGACTTC. As protein: CASSLRLAGGPEDF. The J gene is TRBJ2-5, the V gene TRBV5-1; 14 bases are shared with TRBD2. CDR3 length equals 14 residues. CDR1 is SGHRS and CDR2 is YFSETQ in the germline V gene.